This paragraph covers one T cell receptor (beta chain) sequence. Its antigen is not known. This record belongs to a study of Ad26.COV2.S vaccination and SARS-CoV-2 variants. Overall study findings and caveats: Vaccinees showed greater spike-specific TCR breadth than placebo recipients. Analyses of TCR breadth and depth may have underestimated total T cell responses.

CDR1 and CDR2 (germline): MNHEY, SMNVEV (reference sequence). The germline V and J ends were trimmed by 5 bases and 3 bases, with 8 bases remaining between them. This CDR3 has 13 amino acids. Data came from immunoSEQ multiplex PCR; TCRdb stores just in-frame clones and leaves some out. Counted here are 350,000 to 450,000 clones, 92% occurring once; the ten biggest clones make up roughly 3.9%. The gene calls are TRBV27 and TRBJ2-1; D is undetermined. This clonotype was obtained from a human donor who had recovered from COVID-19. The source material was peripheral blood, sampled after recovery from COVID-19. The CDR3 here is CASSRAGYNEQFF. As DNA, the CDR3 is TGTGCCAGCAGTCGGGCAGGCTACAATGAGCAGTTCTTC.